The entry that follows covers one T cell receptor (beta chain) sequence. Its antigen is unidentified. This sample was included in a study of T cells expressing NK-cell markers. Study summary: According to the study, TCR beta repertoires originated from sorted CD3+CD56+NKG2C+, CD3+CD56+NKG2C- and CD3+CD56-NKG2C+ T cells. Eight donors were sequenced, seven testing HCMV-seropositive and one testing seronegative. Study conclusions and caveats: NKG2C+ dominant clonotypes from roughly 6 donors made up roughly 1.0-7.0% of CD8+ T cells.

5'RACE template switching built TCR beta cDNA with unique molecular identifiers. TCRdb derives one entry per CDR3 protein from the 5' RACE reads, leaving out DNA. The listing contains roughly 160,000 distinct CDR3 sequences. This CDR3 is 14 amino acids long. CDR1 is DFQATT, CDR2 SNEGSKA, per germline (reference sequence). This sequence originates from a woman aged 18-69 years in good health. The gene calls are TRBV20-1 and TRBJ2-5; without DNA, the TCRdb call of TRBD1 cannot be checked. The specimen was blood T cells: a sorted CD56 or NKG2C T cell subset, CD4+ or CD8+ T cells, or bulk PBMC T cells (not recorded which). The CDR3 reads CSAGGQGAGETQYF.